The 18 T cell receptor beta chains presented below share a single source sample, sequenced in a study of CD8 T cells in Susac syndrome. The RNA, 0.5 to 1 ug, was put through reverse transcription using random hexamers. Using its own MiXCR run on the immunoSEQ multiplex PCR reads, TCRdb lists one record per CDR3 protein. The sample shows 250,000 to 300,000 distinct CDR3 sequences, around nine tenths of them seen only once. Sequenced input: CD8+ T cells from PBMCs. The receptors stem from a human donor with multiple sclerosis.

The chain uses TRBV7-2 and TRBJ1-5; TRBD1 is a possible D gene (6 bases). The germline gives CDR1 SGHTA, CDR2 FQGNSA. Trimming took off 5 bases at V and 6 bases at J, with 17 bases between the two ends. The CDR3 has 15 residues. The CDR3 loop is CASSPEGGYGQPQHF. CDR3 DNA sequence: TGTGCCAGCAGCCCCGAAGGGGGGTATGGTCAGCCCCAGCATTTT.

The chain combines TRBV28 with TRBJ2-7; 9 nucleotides agree with TRBD2. CDR3 length equals 16 residues. In germline, CDR1 is MDHEN, CDR2 SYDVKM. The V and J ends lost 4 bases and 3 bases, in that order; junction bases with no gene match: 10. The CDR3 spells CASSYPLLAGNYEQYF. The CDR3 DNA reads TGTGCCAGCAGTTACCCCCTCCTAGCGGGGAACTACGAGCAGTACTTC.

This clonotype was seen a few times. The chain is built from TRBV12-3 or TRBV12-4 and TRBJ1-2; D gene uncertain. The CDR3 has 12 residues. Trimming took 3 bases from V and 4 from J, leaving 6 bases between them. The CDR3 region has the DNA TGTGCCAGCAGTTTTACGGGCTATGGCTACACCTTC. Protein sequence: CASSFTGYGYTF.

The rearrangement joins TRBV2 to TRBJ2-1, with a possible D match to TRBD2 (5 bases). Germline values: CDR1 SNHLY, CDR2 FYNNEI. Trimming took off 7 bases at V and 4 bases at J, with 8 bases between the two ends. The CDR3 has 12 amino acids. The CDR3 protein is CASIQRYNEQFF. CDR3 DNA sequence: TGTGCCAGCATCCAGCGGTACAATGAGCAGTTCTTC.

The rearrangement links TRBV7-9 to TRBJ2-3; 8 nucleotides match TRBD2. The CDR3 contains 12 residues. V trimming: 3 bases; J trimming: 8 bases; junction bases outside the gene matches: 1. Germline assignment: CDR1 SEHNR and CDR2 FQNEAQ (reference sequence). DNA for the CDR3: TGTGCCAGCAGCTTGGGGACTAGTACGCAGTATTTT. It is translated as CASSLGTSTQYF.

The chain is built from TRBV12-3 or TRBV12-4 and TRBJ2-7; the match to TRBD2 covers 11 bases. The CDR3 spans 13 residues. The V segment lost 6 bases and the J segment 6 bases; nucleotides outside the gene matches: 4. In nucleotides, the CDR3 is TGTGCCAGCAGGATAGCGGGAGGGTTCGAGCAGTACTTC. Translated, it gives CASRIAGGFEQYF.

J is TRBJ2-7 and V is TRBV30, with 8 bases identical to TRBD1. Germline-derived CDR1 and CDR2 are GTSNPN and SVGIG (reference sequence). CDR3 size: 13 residues. Trimming removed 5 bases from V and 3 bases from J; junction bases left unmatched: 6. CDR3 DNA sequence: TGTGCCTGGCAGGGACAGGCCGGCTACGAGCAGTACTTC. Amino acid sequence: CAWQGQAGYEQYF.

The chain couples TRBV3-1 to TRBJ2-7, with D possibly matching TRBD1 (6 bases). Germline assignment: CDR1 LGHDT and CDR2 YNNKEL (reference sequence). CDR3 size: 16 residues. V dropped 5 bases and J dropped 0 bases, with 17 bases sitting between them. The CDR3 region is CASSDTGTTSSYEQYF. The CDR3 nucleotides are TGTGCCAGCAGCGATACCGGGACAACCTCCTCCTACGAGCAGTACTTC.

This chain joins TRBV7-9 and TRBJ1-1, with D possibly being TRBD1 (5 bases). Germline values: CDR1 SEHNR, CDR2 FQNEAQ (reference sequence). The CDR3 loop spans 17 amino acids. Trimming shortened V by 5 bases and J by 4 bases, and 23 bases separated the two germline ends. CDR3 amino acids: CASSRGRGITLGTEAFF. CDR3 nucleotide sequence: TGTGCCAGCAGCCGAGGGAGGGGTATTACCTTGGGCACTGAAGCTTTCTTT.

This chain links TRBV20-1 with TRBJ1-4, with TRBD1 as a possible D gene (6 bases). In germline, CDR1 is DFQATT, CDR2 SNEGSKA (reference sequence). The V gene lost 6 bases and the J gene lost 5 bases, with 22 bases spanning the gap. The CDR3 runs to 16 residues. In DNA, the CDR3 is TGCAGTGCGCGTACAGGGCGGTATATCCCAAATGAAAAACTGTTTTTT. Translating gives CSARTGRYIPNEKLFF.

This sequence joins TRBV7-3 and TRBJ2-2; TRBD2 agrees at 7 bases. Per germline, CDR1 SGHTA and CDR2 FQGTGA. Trimming cost V 6 bases and J 6 bases; bases outside gene matches: 4. This CDR3 contains 13 residues. CDR3 in DNA: TGTGCCAGCAGGGCGCGGGAGTCCGGGGAGCTGTTTTTT. It specifies CASRARESGELFF.

J is TRBJ1-2 and V is TRBV29-1, with 7 bases lining up with TRBD1. Trimming took 1 base from V and 3 from J; bases not matched to a gene: 2. Germline V CDR1 and CDR2: SQVTM, ANQGSEA. The CDR3 has 13 amino acids. The CDR3 loop reads CSVEGQGYYGYTF. CDR3 nucleotides: TGCAGCGTTGAAGGACAGGGATACTATGGCTACACCTTC.

The chain recombines TRBV7-8 with TRBJ1-1; D gene ambiguous. CDR1 is SGHVS, CDR2 FQNEAQ, per germline. This CDR3 has 17 amino acids. The V and J ends lost 3 bases and 0 bases respectively, with 17 bases between them. CDR3 sequence reads: CASSLGFRRSLNTEAFF. CDR3 sequence (DNA): TGTGCCAGCAGCTTGGGATTTCGGAGGTCCCTGAACACTGAAGCTTTCTTT.

The table lists this clonotype with a count of one. This chain connects TRBV30 to TRBJ2-1; no definite D call. V lost 3 bases, J lost 6 bases, and 6 bases lay in between. The CDR3 has 11 residues. CDR1 and CDR2 from the germline V gene are GTSNPN and SVGIG (reference sequence). CDR3 protein: CAWRDANEQFF. DNA for the CDR3: TGTGCCTGGAGAGACGCCAATGAGCAGTTCTTC.

This chain uses TRBV7-8 with TRBJ2-1; 10 nucleotides line up with TRBD2. CDR3 size: 18 residues. The ends lost 2 bases at V and 4 bases at J; junction bases unmatched: 11. The germline CDR1 and CDR2 sequences are SGHVS and FQNEAQ. The CDR3: CASSLLQSGRASYNEQFF. The CDR3 DNA reads TGTGCCAGCAGCTTATTGCAGAGCGGGAGGGCCTCTTACAATGAGCAGTTCTTC.

This chain connects TRBV23-1 to TRBJ2-7; possibly TRBD2 for D (6 bases). Being an ORF, TRBV23-1 has a function that is uncertain. This CDR3 has 18 residues. V was trimmed by 4 bases and J by 4 bases, leaving 26 bases between them. This chain's CDR3 is CASSPHRLAAPSVYEQYF. Written as DNA, the CDR3 is TGCGCCAGCAGTCCGCATCGATTAGCGGCCCCGAGTGTTTACGAGCAGTACTTC.

The rearrangement links TRBV27 to TRBJ2-1; tentatively, D is TRBD2 (5 bases). V was clipped by 7 bases and J by 4 bases, with 11 bases between them. From germline, CDR1 is MNHEY and CDR2 SMNVEV (reference sequence). The CDR3 consists of 13 residues. CDR3 region: CASTGNAYNEQFF. CDR3 in DNA: TGTGCCAGCACCGGGAACGCATACAATGAGCAGTTCTTC.

The rearrangement uses TRBV28 and TRBJ1-1; D might be TRBD1 (5 bases). V lost 3 bases and J lost 4, with 18 bases in between. CDR1 and CDR2 (germline): MDHEN, SYDVKM. This CDR3 has 16 amino acids. Here the CDR3 reads CASSLTIGGVGTEAFF. The CDR3 region has the DNA TGTGCCAGCAGTTTGACTATCGGGGGGGTCGGCACTGAAGCTTTCTTT.